The 5 T cell receptor beta chains listed next were all sequenced from one sample in a study of control samples from healthy donors and cancer patients. TCRdb's table, derived via immunoSEQ multiplex PCR, lists solely in-frame clones and lacks some. Of 76,000 or so clones in the sample, 89% were seen once. The specimen sequenced was PBMCs. All receptors derive from a woman between 50 and 59 years old with colorectal cancer.

In nucleotides, the CDR3 is TGTGCCAGCAGTAATCGGGGGCCACCGAACACCGGGGAGCTGTTTTTT. Protein sequence: CASSNRGPPNTGELFF. The chain couples TRBV7-2 to TRBJ2-2, with D perhaps given as TRBD1 or TRBD2 (6 bases each). The V gene's germline CDR1 is SGHTA and CDR2 FQGNSA. This CDR3 contains 16 residues. The V end lost 6 bases, the J end lost 0 bases, and 14 bases lay between the germline ends.

This clone showed up just a few times. V is TRBV7-2 and J is TRBJ2-1; 12 bases agree with TRBD1. J was trimmed by 2 bases and V by 3 bases; bases with no gene match: 5. CDR3 length: 17 amino acids. Germline assignment: CDR1 SGHTA and CDR2 FQGNSA. The CDR3 is CASSFGTGGAPYNEQFF. The CDR3 nucleotides read TGTGCCAGCAGCTTCGGGACAGGGGGCGCTCCCTACAATGAGCAGTTCTTC.

The chain uses TRBV6-5 and TRBJ1-4; D remains unclear. In germline, CDR1 is MNHEY, CDR2 SVGAGI. With 6 bases removed from V and 11 bases from J, the gap between germline ends came to 16 bases. The CDR3 has 13 amino acids. The CDR3 nucleotides read TGTGCCAGCAGCTACGGATTGACTGGGAAACTGTTTTTT. Its translation is CASSYGLTGKLFF.

The chain employs TRBV5-1 and TRBJ2-5; TRBD1 matches 7 bases. The CDR3 runs to 13 residues. The trim removed 4 bases at V and 2 bases at J, leaving 2 bases unmatched. CDR1 and CDR2 from the germline V gene are SGHRS and YFSETQ. The CDR3 DNA reads as TGCGCCAGCAGCAGGGACAGACAAGAGACCCAGTACTTC. Protein: CASSRDRQETQYF.

This chain connects TRBV7-2 to TRBJ1-4; D is ambiguous. The CDR3 length is 14 residues. The V end lost 11 bases, the J end lost 10 bases, and 23 bases lay between the germline ends. Per the germline V gene, CDR1 is SGHTA and CDR2 is FQGNSA. The DNA for the CDR3 is TGTGCCGGCATTCGGGCAGCCCGTTGGCGAAAACTGTTTTTT. This sequence encodes CAGIRAARWRKLFF.